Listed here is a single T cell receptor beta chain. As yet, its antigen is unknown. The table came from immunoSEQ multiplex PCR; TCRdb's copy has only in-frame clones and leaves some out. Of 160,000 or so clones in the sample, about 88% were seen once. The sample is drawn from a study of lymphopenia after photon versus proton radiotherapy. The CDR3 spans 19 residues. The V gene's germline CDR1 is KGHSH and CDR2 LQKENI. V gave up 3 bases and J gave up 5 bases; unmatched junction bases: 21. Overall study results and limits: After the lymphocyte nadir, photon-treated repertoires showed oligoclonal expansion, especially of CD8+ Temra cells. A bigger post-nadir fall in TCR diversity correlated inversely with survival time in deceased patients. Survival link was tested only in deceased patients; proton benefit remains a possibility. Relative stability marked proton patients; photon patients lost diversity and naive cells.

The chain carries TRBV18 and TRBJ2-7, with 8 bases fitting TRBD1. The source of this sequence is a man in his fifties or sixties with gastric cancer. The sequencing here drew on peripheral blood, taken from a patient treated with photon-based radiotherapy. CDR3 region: CASSPYFAPHGQGAHEQYF. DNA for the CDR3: TGTGCCAGCTCACCCTATTTTGCCCCCCATGGACAGGGTGCCCACGAGCAGTACTTC.